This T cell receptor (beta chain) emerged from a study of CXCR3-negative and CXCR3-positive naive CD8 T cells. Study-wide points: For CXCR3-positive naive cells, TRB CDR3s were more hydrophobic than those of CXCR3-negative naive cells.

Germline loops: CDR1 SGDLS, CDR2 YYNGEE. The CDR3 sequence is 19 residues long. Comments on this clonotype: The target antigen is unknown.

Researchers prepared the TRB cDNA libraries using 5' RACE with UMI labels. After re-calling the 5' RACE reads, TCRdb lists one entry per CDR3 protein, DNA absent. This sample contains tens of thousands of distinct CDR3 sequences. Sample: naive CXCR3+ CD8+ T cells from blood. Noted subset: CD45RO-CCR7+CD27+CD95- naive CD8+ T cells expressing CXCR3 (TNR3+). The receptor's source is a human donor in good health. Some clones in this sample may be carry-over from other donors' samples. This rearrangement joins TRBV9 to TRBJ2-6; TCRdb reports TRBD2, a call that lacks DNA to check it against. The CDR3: CASSVSELAIASGANVLTF.